These 10 T cell receptor beta chains were sequenced from one sample in a study of breast tumors, draining lymph nodes, adjacent tissues. From the multiplex PCR reads, TCRdb called clonotypes with MiXCR, one entry per CDR3 protein. The sample has approximately 280,000 distinct CDR3 sequences; 30% are singletons. Axillary draining lymph nodes of breast cancer patients supplied the node samples. Sequencing was done on a sample of axillary lymph node tissue. These receptors were taken from a female donor with breast cancer. Some clones in this sample may be carry-over from other donors' samples.

The table lists this clonotype with many counts. The chain couples TRBV15 to TRBJ2-7; 7 bases match TRBD2. The V gene's germline CDR1 is LNHNV and CDR2 YYDKDF (reference sequence). The CDR3 covers 16 residues. Unmatched junction bases numbered 12, after V lost 3 bases and J lost 4 bases. The CDR3 DNA sequence: TGTGCCACCAGCAGCCCGATTTTTGGCGGGAGTTACGAGCAGTACTTC. It specifies CATSSPIFGGSYEQYF.

This clonotype appeared many times. The rearrangement uses TRBV7-9 and TRBJ2-1; the match to TRBD2 covers 7 bases. Germline assignment: CDR1 SEHNR and CDR2 FQNEAQ (reference sequence). The V segment lost 1 base and the J segment 9 bases; nucleotides outside the gene matches: 3. The CDR3 contains 13 residues. The CDR3 sequence is CASSLEREGEQFF. The DNA of the CDR3 is TGTGCCAGCAGCTTAGAGCGGGAAGGTGAGCAGTTCTTC. Full variable domain (remainder filled in from reference TRBV7-9 and TRBJ2-1): DTGVSQNPRHKITKRGQNVTFRCDPISEHNRLYWYRQTLGQGPEFLTYFQNEAQLEKSRLLSDRFSAERPKGSFSTLEIQRTEQGDSAMYLCASSLEREGEQFFGPGTRLTVL.

Ten or more counts support this clonotype. The chain uses TRBV6-5 and TRBJ2-7; the match to TRBD1 covers 7 bases. Trimming took 6 bases from V and 2 from J; bases not matched to a gene: 4. The CDR3 length is 13 residues. Germline assignment: CDR1 MNHEY and CDR2 SVGAGI. The CDR3 protein is CASSRDSPYEQYF. CDR3 DNA: TGTGCCAGCAGCCGGGACAGTCCCTACGAGCAGTACTTC.

In its sample, this clonotype was seen many times. This may be a read error, as it is one base from a much larger clone. This chain uses TRBV20-1 with TRBJ1-6; D not certain. V dropped 5 bases and J dropped 9 bases, with 20 bases sitting between them. In germline, CDR1 is DFQATT, CDR2 SNEGSKA (reference sequence). CDR3 size: 15 residues. As DNA, the CDR3 is TGCAGTGCTGCACCGGGCCTACTACGGGCTTCACCCCTCCACTTT. Translating gives CSAAPGLLRASPLHF.

This clonotype was seen repeatedly, ten times or more. The chain combines TRBV5-1 with TRBJ2-7, with D perhaps matching TRBD1 or TRBD2 (5 bases each). The V gene lost 5 bases and the J gene lost 0 bases, with 12 bases spanning the gap. The CDR3 has 14 amino acids. Germline CDR1 reads SGHRS; CDR2 reads YFSETQ. CDR3 coding DNA: TGCGCCAGCAGTGATGGGGGTAGCTCCTACGAGCAGTACTTC. It yields the protein CASSDGGSSYEQYF.

The J gene is TRBJ1-1, the V gene TRBV7-9, with D hard to call. Germline CDR1 and CDR2: SEHNR and FQNEAQ (reference sequence). The CDR3 is 15 residues long. V lost 7 bases and J 0 bases, leaving 15 bases between the germline ends. The CDR3 loop reads CASTNLRTVNTEAFF. For the CDR3, the DNA is TGTGCCAGCACCAACCTACGGACCGTGAACACTGAAGCTTTCTTT. The variable domain in full, completed from reference TRBV7-9 and TRBJ1-1, reads DTGVSQNPRHKITKRGQNVTFRCDPISEHNRLYWYRQTLGQGPEFLTYFQNEAQLEKSRLLSDRFSAERPKGSFSTLEIQRTEQGDSAMYLCASTNLRTVNTEAFFGQGTRLTVV.

The J gene is TRBJ2-5, the V gene TRBV5-1, with 8 bases identical to TRBD2. Germline V gene sequence: CDR1 SGHRS, CDR2 YFSETQ. V lost 2 bases, J lost 0 bases, and 9 bases stayed unmatched. The CDR3 is 17 residues long. The CDR3 bases are TGCGCCAGCAGCTTCCGGGAGGGGGGCCGTGACCAAGAGACCCAGTACTTC. This sequence encodes CASSFREGGRDQETQYF.

This clonotype came up a few times. A clone one base away is much larger, so this may be a read error. The chain combines TRBV5-5 with TRBJ2-3; unclear D gene. Trimming shortened V by 2 bases and J by 3 bases, and 13 bases separated the two germline ends. CDR1 and CDR2 (germline): SGHKS, YYEKEE (reference sequence). The CDR3 totals 15 residues. The CDR3 here is CASSFLSTGTDTQYF. In nucleotides, the CDR3 is TGTGCCAGCAGCTTTTTGAGTACTGGTACAGATACGCAGTATTTT.

This clonotype was observed many times. CDR3 sequence (DNA): TGTGCCAGCAGTGAAGCATGGACAAACCAGCCCTACGAGCAGTACTTC. Translating gives CASSEAWTNQPYEQYF. The rearrangement joins TRBV6-1 to TRBJ2-7, with TRBD1 as a possible D gene (5 bases). The CDR3 sequence is 16 residues long. Per germline, CDR1 MNHNS and CDR2 SASEGT. V was cut by 0 bases and J by 2 bases, with 14 bases left in between.

Regarding this clonotype: The CDR3 does not close with the conserved phenylalanine or tryptophan, likely indicating a read error. Because the CDR3's place on the DNA is in doubt, the DNA is left out and the CDR3 is given as listed by TCRdb. The rearrangement links TRBV20-1 to TRBJ2-1; the table calls TRBD2, which could not be checked here. Germline CDR1 and CDR2: DFQATT and SNEGSKA (reference sequence). The CDR3 numbers 15 amino acids, ends counted. The CDR3 is CSATDGEGRYNEQLL.